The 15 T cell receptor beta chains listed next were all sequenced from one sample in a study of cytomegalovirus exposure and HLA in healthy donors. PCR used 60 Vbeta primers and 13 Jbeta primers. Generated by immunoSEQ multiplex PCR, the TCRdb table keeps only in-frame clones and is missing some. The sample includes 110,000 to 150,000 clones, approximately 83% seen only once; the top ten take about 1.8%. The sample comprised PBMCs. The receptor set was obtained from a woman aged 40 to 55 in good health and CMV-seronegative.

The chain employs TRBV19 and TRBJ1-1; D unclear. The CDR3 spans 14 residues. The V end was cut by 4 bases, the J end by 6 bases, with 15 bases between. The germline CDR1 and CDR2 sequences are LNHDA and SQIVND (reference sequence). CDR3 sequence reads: CASSNGLAGPEAFF. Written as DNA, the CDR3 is TGTGCCAGTAGTAATGGGCTAGCTGGGCCTGAAGCTTTCTTT.

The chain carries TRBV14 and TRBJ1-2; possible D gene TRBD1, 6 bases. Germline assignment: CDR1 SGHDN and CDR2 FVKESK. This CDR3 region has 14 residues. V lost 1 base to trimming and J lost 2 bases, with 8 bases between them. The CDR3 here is CASSQAGQNYGYTF. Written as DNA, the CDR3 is TGTGCCAGCAGCCAAGCCGGACAGAACTATGGCTACACCTTC.

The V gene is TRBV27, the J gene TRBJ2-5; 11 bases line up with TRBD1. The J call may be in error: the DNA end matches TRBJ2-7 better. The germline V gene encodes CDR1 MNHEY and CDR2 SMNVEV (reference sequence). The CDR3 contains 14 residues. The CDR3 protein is CASSPGQGVGEQYF. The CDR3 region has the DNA TGTGCCAGCAGTCCGGGACAGGGGGTCGGCGAGCAGTACTTC.

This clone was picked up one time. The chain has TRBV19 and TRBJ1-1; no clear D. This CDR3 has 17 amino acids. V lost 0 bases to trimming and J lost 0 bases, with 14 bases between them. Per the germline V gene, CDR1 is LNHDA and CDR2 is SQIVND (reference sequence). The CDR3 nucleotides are TGTGCCAGTAGTATAGATCCGGGCGGCGGGTTGAACACTGAAGCTTTCTTT. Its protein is CASSIDPGGGLNTEAFF.

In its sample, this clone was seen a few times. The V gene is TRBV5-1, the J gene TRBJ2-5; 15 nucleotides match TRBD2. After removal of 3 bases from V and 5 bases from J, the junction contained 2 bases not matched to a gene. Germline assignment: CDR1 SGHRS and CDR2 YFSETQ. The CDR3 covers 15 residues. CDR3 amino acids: CASSSGTSGGETQYF. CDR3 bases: TGCGCCAGCAGCTCGGGGACTAGCGGGGGGGAGACCCAGTACTTC.

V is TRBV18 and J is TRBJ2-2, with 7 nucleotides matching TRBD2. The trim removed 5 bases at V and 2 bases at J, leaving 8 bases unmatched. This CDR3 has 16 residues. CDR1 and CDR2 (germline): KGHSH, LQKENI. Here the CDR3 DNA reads TGTGCCAGCTCATCAGAAGCGGGGCCCAACACCGGGGAGCTGTTTTTT. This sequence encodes CASSSEAGPNTGELFF.

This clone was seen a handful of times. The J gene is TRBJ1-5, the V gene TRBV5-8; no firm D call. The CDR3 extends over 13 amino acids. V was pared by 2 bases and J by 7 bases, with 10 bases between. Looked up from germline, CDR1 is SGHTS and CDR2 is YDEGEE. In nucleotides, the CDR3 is TGTGCCAGCAGCTTCGACATAAACCAGCCCCAGCATTTT. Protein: CASSFDINQPQHF.

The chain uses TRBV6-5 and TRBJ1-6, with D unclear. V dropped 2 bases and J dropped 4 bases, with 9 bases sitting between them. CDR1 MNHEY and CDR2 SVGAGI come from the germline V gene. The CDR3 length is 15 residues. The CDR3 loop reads CASSYHSSYNSPLHF. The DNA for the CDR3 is TGTGCCAGCAGTTACCACAGCTCTTATAATTCACCCCTCCACTTT.

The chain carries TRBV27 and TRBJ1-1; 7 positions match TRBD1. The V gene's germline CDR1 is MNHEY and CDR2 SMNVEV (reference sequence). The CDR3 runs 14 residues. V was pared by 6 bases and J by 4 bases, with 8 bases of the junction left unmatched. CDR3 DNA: TGTGCCAGCAGCGACAGGGCAGGGGCCACTGAAGCTTTCTTT. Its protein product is CASSDRAGATEAFF.

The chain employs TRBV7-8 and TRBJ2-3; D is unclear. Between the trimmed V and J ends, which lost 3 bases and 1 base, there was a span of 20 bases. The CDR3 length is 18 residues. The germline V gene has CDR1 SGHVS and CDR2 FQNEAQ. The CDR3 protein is CASSFLMTSPGGTDTQYF. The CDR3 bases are TGTGCCAGCAGCTTTCTTATGACGTCGCCAGGCGGCACAGATACGCAGTATTTT.

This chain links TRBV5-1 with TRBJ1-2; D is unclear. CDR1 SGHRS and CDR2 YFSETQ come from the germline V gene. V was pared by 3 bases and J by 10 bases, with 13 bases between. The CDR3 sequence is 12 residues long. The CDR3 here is CASSSLPEAYTF. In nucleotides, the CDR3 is TGCGCCAGCAGCTCCCTGCCCGAAGCCTACACCTTC.

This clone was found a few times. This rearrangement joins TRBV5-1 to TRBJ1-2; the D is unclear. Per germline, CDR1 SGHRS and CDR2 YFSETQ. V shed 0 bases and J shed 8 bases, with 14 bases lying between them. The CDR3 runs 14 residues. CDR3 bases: TGCGCCAGCAGCTTGGAGGCAATCCAGAGGGGCTACACCTTC. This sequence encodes CASSLEAIQRGYTF.

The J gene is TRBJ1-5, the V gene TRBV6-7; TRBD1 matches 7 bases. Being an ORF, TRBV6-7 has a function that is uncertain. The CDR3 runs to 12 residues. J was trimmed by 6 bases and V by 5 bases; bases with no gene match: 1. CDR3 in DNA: TGTGCCAGCAGTGGGGACAGTCAGCCCCAGCATTTT. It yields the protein CASSGDSQPQHF.

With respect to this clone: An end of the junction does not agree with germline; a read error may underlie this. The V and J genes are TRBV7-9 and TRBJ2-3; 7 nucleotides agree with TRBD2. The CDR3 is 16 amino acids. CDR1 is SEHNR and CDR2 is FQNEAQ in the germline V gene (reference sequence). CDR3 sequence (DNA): TGTTCCAGCAGCCCACGGGGGGTGGGCACGGCAGATACGCAGTATTTT. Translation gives CSSSPRGVGTADTQYF.

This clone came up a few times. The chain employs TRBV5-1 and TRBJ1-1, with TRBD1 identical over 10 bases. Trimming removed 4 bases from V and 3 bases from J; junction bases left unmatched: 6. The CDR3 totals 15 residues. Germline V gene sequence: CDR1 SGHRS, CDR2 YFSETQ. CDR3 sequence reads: CASSQDRGWDTEAFF. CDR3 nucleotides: TGCGCCAGCAGCCAGGACAGGGGGTGGGACACTGAAGCTTTCTTT.